The 12 T cell receptor beta chains in this list originate from one sample, sequenced in a study of post-analysis software for immune sequencing data. Notes on the study in general: Five or six TRBV segments were significantly more frequent in patients than in controls. TRBV5-6, TRBV5-1 and TRBV20-1 were among these segments.

Researchers reported that TCR beta cDNA libraries carried unique molecular identifiers. TCRdb analysed the PCR reads with MiXCR anew, one entry per CDR3 protein. The data show about 760,000 distinct CDR3 sequences, approximately 30% seen once. No antigens are known for them. Material for sequencing was blood. The receptors shown here come from a girl aged 10 to 17 with multiple sclerosis.

This clonotype was picked up a small number of times. This rearrangement joins TRBV24-1 to TRBJ2-1, with TRBD2 matching over 12 bases. V lost 5 bases, J lost 9 bases, and 7 bases stayed unmatched. The CDR3 contains 15 residues. Germline lookup yields CDR1 KGHDR and CDR2 SFDVKD. The CDR3 DNA reads as TGTGCCACCAGTGTACTAGCGGGAGGCAATACTGAGCAGTTCTTC. As protein: CATSVLAGGNTEQFF.

This clonotype has more than one count but fewer than ten. The DNA of the CDR3 is TGTGCCAGCAGCCCGGATGGGGGGAACACTGAAGCTTTCTTT. Protein sequence: CASSPDGGNTEAFF. The rearrangement uses TRBV6-5 and TRBJ1-1; TRBD1 is a possible D gene (5 bases). The V end was cut by 6 bases, the J end by 1 base, with 12 bases between. The CDR3 is made up of 14 amino acids. Germline lookup yields CDR1 MNHEY and CDR2 SVGAGI.

There are many counts of this clonotype. V gene TRBV12-3 or TRBV12-4 combines with J gene TRBJ2-1, with D perhaps TRBD2 (5 bases). The CDR3 is made up of 17 amino acids. Between the trimmed V and J ends, which lost 6 bases and 2 bases, there was a span of 20 bases. DNA for the CDR3: TGTGCCAGCAGCCGGCAGGCTGCGGGCCGAACCTACAATGAGCAGTTCTTC. Translation: CASSRQAAGRTYNEQFF.

The chain recombines TRBV4-1 with TRBJ2-1, with TRBD2 matching over 8 bases. Germline CDR1 MGHRA, CDR2 YSYEKL. With 3 bases clipped from V and 0 bases from J, the junction kept 13 bases outside the gene matches. CDR3 length: 19 amino acids. CDR3: CASSHTGTRGASSYNEQFF. In DNA form, the CDR3 reads TGCGCCAGCAGCCATACCGGGACTAGAGGGGCTAGCTCCTACAATGAGCAGTTCTTC.

This clonotype has ten or more counts. The V call is TRBV7-8, the J call TRBJ2-3; 7 nucleotides match TRBD2. The CDR3 totals 17 residues. Germline V gene sequence: CDR1 SGHVS, CDR2 FQNEAQ. Unmatched junction bases numbered 11, after V lost 1 base and J lost 4 bases. CDR3 amino acids: CASSLDLGLVDSDTQYF. The CDR3, as DNA: TGTGCCAGCAGCTTAGACCTCGGACTAGTCGATTCAGATACGCAGTATTTT.

This clonotype has just a few counts. V is TRBV28 and J is TRBJ2-7, with no clear D. Germline loops: CDR1 MDHEN, CDR2 SYDVKM. The V gene lost 2 bases and the J gene lost 2 bases, with 16 bases spanning the gap. This CDR3 has 16 amino acids. The CDR3 DNA is TGTGCCAGCAGTTTAGTTTCCGGACGTACACCCTACGAGCAGTACTTC. Its protein product is CASSLVSGRTPYEQYF.

The chain couples TRBV6-5 to TRBJ2-2; the D gene is possibly TRBD1 (6 bases). Germline V gene lookup returns CDR1 MNHEY and CDR2 SVGAGI. The CDR3 loop spans 13 amino acids. Deletions cut 6 bases from V and 5 bases from J, with 10 bases between. CDR3 sequence (DNA): TGTGCCAGCAGATCACAGGGAACCGGGGAGCTGTTTTTT. Protein product: CASRSQGTGELFF.

Only a few counts were recorded for this clonotype. The chain recombines TRBV7-9 with TRBJ2-7; 8 nucleotides match TRBD2. There are 14 residues in the CDR3. The germline gives CDR1 SEHNR, CDR2 FQNEAQ (reference sequence). The junction had 5 bases not matched to a gene; V was cut back by 4 bases and J by 3 bases. The CDR3 loop is CASSSGLGHYEQYF. CDR3 sequence (DNA): TGTGCCAGCAGCTCGGGACTAGGACACTACGAGCAGTACTTC.

This clonotype was seen only a few times. The V and J genes are TRBV29-1 and TRBJ2-7; the match to TRBD2 covers 10 bases. Trimming at V came to 2 bases and at J to 6 bases, leaving 10 bases not matched to a gene. The CDR3 totals 15 residues. CDR1 and CDR2 from the germline V gene are SQVTM and ANQGSEA. CDR3 DNA sequence: TGCAGCGTTGAATTGGTGGCTAGCGGGAGTGGCGAGCAGTACTTC. Translated: CSVELVASGSGEQYF.

This clonotype was counted a few times. The rearrangement uses TRBV29-1 and TRBJ2-7, with D perhaps TRBD1 (5 bases). Germline V gene data show CDR1 as SQVTM and CDR2 as ANQGSEA. The CDR3 contains 12 residues. Between the trimmed V and J ends, which lost 6 bases and 2 bases, there was a span of 11 bases. The CDR3 nucleotides are TGCAGCGTCCAGGGCCGAGCCTACGAGCAGTACTTC. Translated: CSVQGRAYEQYF.

The V and J genes are TRBV9 and TRBJ2-3, with D unresolved. The germline V gene has CDR1 SGDLS and CDR2 YYNGEE. V lost 0 bases and J 2 bases, leaving 10 bases between the germline ends. This CDR3 has 15 amino acids. The DNA of the CDR3 is TGTGCCAGCAGCGTAGCTACAGCCCTCACAGATACGCAGTATTTT. This translates into CASSVATALTDTQYF.

The sample holds a few counts of this clonotype. DNA for the CDR3: TGTGCCAGCAGCTTAGGGGGGTACGGTGGCTACACCTTC. Translating gives CASSLGGYGGYTF. The rearrangement joins TRBV7-9 to TRBJ1-2, with D perhaps TRBD1 (5 bases). The CDR3 totals 13 residues. Germline V lookup: CDR1 SEHNR, CDR2 FQNEAQ (reference sequence). The germline V and J ends were trimmed by 1 base and 7 bases, with 10 bases remaining between them.